This T cell receptor (beta chain) was documented in a study of blood T cells in healthy people across ages. CDR1 and CDR2 from the germline V gene are MNHNS and SASEGT. V lost 7 bases and J lost 5, with 18 bases in between. The CDR3 totals 15 residues. Each sample yielded at least 6 million isolated PBMCs. The use of a sample-barcoded 5' primer and a J-beta primer mix characterized a second PCR of roughly 6 to 12 cycles. MiXCR was run by TCRdb on the 5' RACE reads, yielding one entry per CDR3 protein. The sample consists of over 700,000 distinct CDR3 sequences, 20% to 25% of them appearing once. These data were also reused for a study on T cells of mothers and their children. As that study records: Primer M1S, used in the second PCR, introduced sample barcodes and 2-4 random nucleotides.

What was sequenced was blood. The sequence was obtained from a boy aged 5-17 years in good health. The rearrangement joins TRBV6-1 to TRBJ1-5; D perhaps matches TRBD1 (6 bases). The CDR3 is CASIIGRGGDQPQHF. The CDR3 region has the DNA TGTGCCAGCATAATAGGCAGGGGAGGGGATCAGCCCCAGCATTTT.